This T cell receptor (beta chain) was identified during a study of T cells in Graves' hyperthyroidism and ophthalmopathy. Using RNA transcripts as the source, TCR beta CDR3 regions were amplified. Initially, a first-round RT-PCR of the TCR CDR3 employed the HTBI primer set. In TCRdb, the multiplex PCR reads were re-called with MiXCR into one record per CDR3 protein. The sample has more than 500,000 distinct CDR3 sequences, under 20% seen once; the top ten hold around 4%. The CDR3 has 14 residues. V lost 6 bases and J 1 base, leaving 9 bases between the germline ends. Per germline, CDR1 MGHDK and CDR2 SYGVNS. There are a few counts of this clonotype.

The TCR originated in a woman aged 25 to 45 with Graves' hyperthyroidism. The chain uses TRBV25-1 and TRBJ2-2; TRBD2 might be the D (6 bases). Sequenced sample: blood. The CDR3 DNA reads as TGTGCCAGCAGGGGAGGAGGGAACACCGGGGAGCTGTTTTTT. It encodes CASRGGGNTGELFF.